This TCR beta chain was recovered during a study of CD8 T cells in ankylosing spondylitis. This clonotype appeared many times. Germline lookup yields CDR1 DFQATT and CDR2 SNEGSKA (reference sequence). The CDR3 is 14 amino acids. Losses at the gene ends were 4 bases for V and 5 bases for J; bases not matched to a gene: 5. Making use of molecular barcodes, quantitative 5'-RACE generated TCR beta libraries. TCRdb re-called the 5' RACE reads with MiXCR, one entry per CDR3 protein. The data hold roughly 100,000 distinct CDR3 sequences, with about 8% observed a single time. This receptor was obtained from a male donor with ankylosing spondylitis or in good health (not recorded which). The source material was blood, either unsorted or a sorted T cell fraction (not recorded which). The V and J genes are TRBV20-1 and TRBJ1-6; 7 bases agree with TRBD1. The CDR3 DNA is TGCAGTGCTAAACAGGGGCGGAATAATTCACCCCTCCACTTT. It specifies CSAKQGRNNSPLHF.